This entry lists 23 T cell receptor beta chains sequenced from one sample in a study of response to subunit inactivated influenza vaccine. A single record per CDR3 protein comes from TCRdb applying MiXCR to the RT-PCR reads. The data contain approximately 530,000 distinct CDR3 sequences, approximately 7.1% of them singletons. Sample: PBMCs from blood, taken less than 30 months after vaccination. These TCRs come from a man aged 45 to 75 who received an inactivated influenza vaccine.

In its sample, this clonotype was seen many times. The chain carries TRBV20-1 and TRBJ2-7; 7 bases fit TRBD1. The length of the CDR3 is 13 residues. Germline values: CDR1 DFQATT, CDR2 SNEGSKA (reference sequence). After removal of 2 bases from V and 2 bases from J, the junction contained 3 bases not matched to a gene. CDR3 nucleotide sequence: TGCAGTGCTAGAAACAGGGGCGCCTACGAGCAGTACTTC. The encoded protein is CSARNRGAYEQYF.

This clonotype turned up a few times. V gene TRBV10-3 combines with J gene TRBJ2-3, with 10 bases lining up with TRBD2. The CDR3 extends over 14 amino acids. In germline, CDR1 is ENHRY, CDR2 SYGVKD. The ends lost 7 bases at V and 3 bases at J; junction bases unmatched: 4. CDR3 sequence (DNA): TGTGCCATCAAAGCGGGGGGGATAACAGATACGCAGTATTTT. Amino acid sequence: CAIKAGGITDTQYF.

V and J are TRBV5-5 and TRBJ1-4; TRBD1 might be the D (5 bases). The V end was cut by 1 base, the J end by 8 bases, with 15 bases between. CDR1 and CDR2 (germline): SGHKS, YYEKEE (reference sequence). The CDR3 covers 15 residues. The DNA of the CDR3 is TGTGCCAGCAGCTTGTCCGGACAAGCGGGCGAAAAACTGTTTTTT. Translating it yields CASSLSGQAGEKLFF.

This clonotype was seen only a few times. The chain combines TRBV29-1 with TRBJ1-1, with 10 bases aligning to TRBD1. Germline CDR1 and CDR2: SQVTM and ANQGSEA. There are 14 residues in the CDR3. J gave up 4 bases and V 6 bases, and 8 bases lay outside the gene matches. The CDR3 nucleotides are TGCAGCGTCAGGACAGGGGGGGTGAGCACTGAAGCTTTCTTT. Encoded protein: CSVRTGGVSTEAFF.

In this sample, this clonotype turned up a few times. The chain couples TRBV5-1 to TRBJ1-4; D not resolved. The CDR3 contains 14 residues. The germline gives CDR1 SGHRS, CDR2 YFSETQ. V was clipped by 0 bases and J by 3 bases, with 6 bases between them. Written as DNA, the CDR3 is TGCGCCAGCAGCTTGGGGGTGGCTAATGAAAAACTGTTTTTT. Translation: CASSLGVANEKLFF.

In this sample, this clonotype turned up a few times. The gene calls are TRBV28 and TRBJ2-7; a possible D gene is TRBD1 (5 bases). This CDR3 is built from 12 residues. Looked up from germline, CDR1 is MDHEN and CDR2 is SYDVKM. Trimming left V 6 bases short and J 3 bases short, with 9 bases between. CDR3 sequence: CASSWTYYEQYF. Written as DNA, the CDR3 is TGTGCCAGCAGCTGGACATACTACGAGCAGTACTTC.

The gene calls are TRBV27 and TRBJ1-2, with D perhaps TRBD1 (5 bases). The CDR3 totals 14 residues. Germline V gives CDR1 MNHEY, CDR2 SMNVEV (reference sequence). Trimming took off 5 bases at V and 2 bases at J, with 12 bases between the two ends. This CDR3 is CASSPPGPNYGYTF. As DNA, the CDR3 is TGTGCCAGCAGTCCCCCGGGACCCAACTATGGCTACACCTTC.

Ten or more counts support this clonotype. The V and J genes are TRBV6-1 and TRBJ1-6; D is undetermined. Germline V gives CDR1 MNHNS, CDR2 SASEGT. Trimming took 6 bases from V and 8 from J, leaving 11 bases between them. This CDR3 is 13 amino acids long. The CDR3 region has the DNA TGTGCCAGCAGCCTAGTGCTGGATTCACCCCTCCACTTT. It yields the protein CASSLVLDSPLHF.

This chain uses TRBV27 with TRBJ2-1; D not certain. The germline V gene encodes CDR1 MNHEY and CDR2 SMNVEV (reference sequence). The CDR3 contains 16 residues. V lost 5 bases to trimming and J lost 0 bases, with 14 bases between them. Here the CDR3 reads CASSPTHHDSYNEQFF. The CDR3 coding sequence is TGTGCCAGCAGTCCTACCCACCACGACTCCTACAATGAGCAGTTCTTC.

This clonotype appeared many times. This chain uses TRBV20-1 with TRBJ2-2, with 7 nucleotides matching TRBD2. Trimming removed 3 bases from V and 2 bases from J; junction bases left unmatched: 3. CDR3 length equals 14 residues. Germline values: CDR1 DFQATT, CDR2 SNEGSKA (reference sequence). CDR3 protein: CSASGGFNTGELFF. The CDR3 bases are TGCAGTGCTAGCGGGGGGTTCAACACCGGGGAGCTGTTTTTT.

The chain recombines TRBV20-1 with TRBJ2-5; D uncertain. The V end was cut by 6 bases, the J end by 9 bases, with 14 bases between. Germline lookup yields CDR1 DFQATT and CDR2 SNEGSKA (reference sequence). The CDR3 is made up of 11 amino acids. The CDR3 loop reads CSALTRMSQYF. CDR3 DNA: TGCAGTGCACTTACGCGGATGTCCCAGTACTTC.

This clonotype was counted at least ten times. The chain carries TRBV4-1 and TRBJ2-7, with D possibly being TRBD2 (6 bases). This CDR3 has 15 residues. CDR1 is MGHRA, CDR2 YSYEKL, per germline. V was clipped by 1 base and J by 2 bases, with 12 bases between them. The CDR3 loop is CASSQAGTGAYEQYF. CDR3 DNA: TGCGCCAGCAGCCAAGCCGGGACGGGGGCCTACGAGCAGTACTTC.

The table lists this clonotype with many counts. The chain employs TRBV20-1 and TRBJ2-1; the D gene is possibly TRBD2 (6 bases). V shed 0 bases and J shed 4 bases, with 16 bases lying between them. Germline V CDR1 and CDR2: DFQATT, SNEGSKA (reference sequence). The CDR3 has 16 amino acids. In DNA form, the CDR3 reads TGCAGTGCTAGAGAACCCAGCGGGTCCCAATACAATGAGCAGTTCTTC. Amino acids: CSAREPSGSQYNEQFF.

This clonotype was counted only a few times. The chain uses TRBV3-1 and TRBJ1-6; no clear D. In germline, CDR1 is LGHDT, CDR2 YNNKEL (reference sequence). The V end was cut by 5 bases, the J end by 7 bases, with 12 bases between. There are 14 residues in the CDR3. The CDR3 region has the DNA TGTGCCAGCAGCACGGCCGCGGCCAATTCACCCCTCCACTTT. This encodes CASSTAAANSPLHF.

This clonotype was observed a handful of times. The V call is TRBV20-1, the J call TRBJ2-7; the match to TRBD2 covers 7 bases. V was pared by 6 bases and J by 3 bases, with 11 bases of the junction left unmatched. The CDR3 has 14 residues. The germline V gene encodes CDR1 DFQATT and CDR2 SNEGSKA (reference sequence). CDR3 protein: CSAGGSSGVYEQYF. The CDR3, as DNA: TGCAGTGCGGGGGGTTCTAGCGGAGTCTACGAGCAGTACTTC.

This chain connects TRBV27 to TRBJ2-1; D might be TRBD1 (6 bases). Trimming shortened V by 3 bases and J by 9 bases, and 15 bases separated the two germline ends. The CDR3 consists of 14 residues. In germline, CDR1 is MNHEY, CDR2 SMNVEV (reference sequence). The CDR3 DNA reads TGTGCCAGCAGTTTGGAATTCAGGGGTGGTGAGCAGTTCTTC. Protein product: CASSLEFRGGEQFF.

Worth noting for this clonotype: One base away lies a much larger clone, so this may be a sequencing read error. J is TRBJ2-1 and V is TRBV7-8; perhaps TRBD1 as D (6 bases). The CDR3 extends over 17 amino acids. Per the germline V gene, CDR1 is SGHVS and CDR2 is FQNEAQ. Trimming shortened V by 2 bases and J by 9 bases, and 23 bases separated the two germline ends. CDR3 loop: CASSLSRGFIEGVEQFF. As DNA, the CDR3 is TGTGCCAGCAGCTTAAGCAGGGGCTTCATCGAGGGGGTTGAGCAGTTCTTC.

This clonotype has at least ten counts. This sequence joins TRBV5-1 and TRBJ2-3; 9 bases map to TRBD1. The CDR3 runs 14 residues. J was trimmed by 4 bases and V by 4 bases; bases with no gene match: 4. Looked up from germline, CDR1 is SGHRS and CDR2 is YFSETQ. The CDR3 nucleotides are TGCGCCAGCAGCACTAACAGGGGGCCAGATACGCAGTATTTT. Protein product: CASSTNRGPDTQYF.

The J gene is TRBJ2-2, the V gene TRBV5-4; 12 nucleotides match TRBD1. V shed 5 bases, J shed 9 bases, and the junction held 23 bases outside the gene matches. Germline-derived CDR1 and CDR2 are SGHNT and YYREEE (reference sequence). This CDR3 is built from 20 residues. CDR3 DNA sequence: TGTGCCAGCAGGTTCCTGGGGACAGGGGGCGTCGGTCAGGTCTACCGGGAGCTGTTTTTT. Amino acid sequence: CASRFLGTGGVGQVYRELFF.

The chain is built from TRBV27 and TRBJ1-2; D is unresolved. Per the germline V gene, CDR1 is MNHEY and CDR2 is SMNVEV (reference sequence). This CDR3 is built from 13 residues. V was shortened by 5 bases and J by 4 bases, with 11 bases between the two germline ends. CDR3 nucleotides: TGTGCCAGCAGTGATAACAGCCTCTATGGCTACACCTTC. This codes for CASSDNSLYGYTF.

J is TRBJ2-1 and V is TRBV6-2 or TRBV6-3, with 7 bases fitting TRBD2. Germline CDR1 is MNHEY and CDR2 is SVGEGT. Germline trimming cut 2 bases from V and 0 bases from J; bases unmatched to any gene: 7. This CDR3 has 17 residues. The CDR3 sequence: CASSYLAENGSYNEQFF. CDR3 bases: TGTGCCAGCAGTTACCTAGCGGAGAACGGCTCCTACAATGAGCAGTTCTTC.

The CDR3 is CASTVSGTGLEQYF. The DNA for the CDR3 is TGTGCCAGCACTGTATCCGGGACAGGGCTCGAGCAGTACTTC. V gene TRBV7-2 combines with J gene TRBJ2-7; 9 bases fit TRBD1. With 7 bases clipped from V and 6 bases from J, the junction kept 10 bases outside the gene matches. The CDR3 runs to 14 residues. The germline V gene has CDR1 SGHTA and CDR2 FQGNSA. The variable domain in full, with the rest retrieved from reference TRBV7-2 and TRBJ2-7, is GAGVSQSPSNKVTEKGKDVELRCDPISGHTALYWYRQSLGQGLEFLIYFQGNSAPDKSGLPSDRFSAERTGGSVSTLTIQRTQQEDSAVYLCASTVSGTGLEQYFGPGTRLTVT.

This clonotype was recorded at least ten times. The chain links TRBV5-1 to TRBJ2-1; 7 nucleotides match TRBD1. Trimming at V came to 0 bases and at J to 12 bases, leaving 12 bases not matched to a gene. The CDR3 is 15 residues long. Per germline, CDR1 SGHRS and CDR2 YFSETQ. The chain's CDR3 is CASSLAVTGEVGQFF. In nucleotides, the CDR3 is TGCGCCAGCAGCTTGGCCGTTACAGGGGAAGTCGGGCAGTTCTTC.